This T cell receptor (beta chain) was recovered during a study of shared clonotypes between healthy human individuals. Study background: Each donor contributed plates that comprised three CD4 naive, three CD4 memory, two CD8 naive and one CD8 memory.

Study-wide results and caveats: Naive subsets tended to show greater estimated richness than memory subsets.

All donors were Caucasian adults living in Nashville, Tennessee. This clone was counted once. Its target is unknown. In the authors' workflow: From ImmunoSEQ came sequences covering only the junction and carrying no quality scores, so filtering differed. Produced via immunoSEQ multiplex PCR; TCRdb's table is partial and in-frame only. V and J calls and clone size follow that table, whereas D and trimming were derived from the DNA. The sample holds about 1.5 million clones; 95% to 99% are singletons and the top ten take 0.4% to 0.45%. The germline CDR1 and CDR2 sequences are GTSNPN and SVGIG (reference sequence). Trimming removed 6 bases from V and 1 base from J; junction bases left unmatched: 5. CDR3 length: 13 amino acids.

The specimen was naive CD4+ T cells sorted from blood. Subset described: CD45RA+ positively selected. The clonotype was recovered from a man younger than 40 in good health. The chain couples TRBV30 to TRBJ1-2, with 7 nucleotides matching TRBD1. The CDR3 bases are TGTGCCTGCGACAGGGTACATAACTATGGCTACACCTTC. Protein product: CACDRVHNYGYTF.